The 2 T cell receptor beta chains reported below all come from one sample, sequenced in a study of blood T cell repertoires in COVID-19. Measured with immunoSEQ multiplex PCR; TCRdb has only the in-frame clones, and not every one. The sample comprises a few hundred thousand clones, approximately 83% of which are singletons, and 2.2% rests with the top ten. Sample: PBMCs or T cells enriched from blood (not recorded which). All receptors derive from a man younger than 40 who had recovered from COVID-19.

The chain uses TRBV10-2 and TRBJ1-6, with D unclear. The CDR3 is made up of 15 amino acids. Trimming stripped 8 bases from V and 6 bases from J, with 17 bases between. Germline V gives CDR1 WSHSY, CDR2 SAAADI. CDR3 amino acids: CASASAQHINSPLHF. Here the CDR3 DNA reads TGCGCCAGCGCTTCGGCACAGCACATTAATTCACCCCTCCACTTT.

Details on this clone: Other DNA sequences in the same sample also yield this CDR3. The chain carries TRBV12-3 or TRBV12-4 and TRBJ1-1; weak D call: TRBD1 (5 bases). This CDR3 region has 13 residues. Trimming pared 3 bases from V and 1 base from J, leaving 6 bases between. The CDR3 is CASSLGQNTEAFF. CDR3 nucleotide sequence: TGTGCCAGCAGTTTGGGGCAGAACACTGAAGCTTTCTTT.